One sample yielded the 26 T cell receptor beta chains listed below, sequenced in a study of beta chain features in type 1 diabetes. Reverse transcribing all isolated RNA meant expressed TCRB transcripts were sequenced. Sequencing used immunoSEQ multiplex PCR; TCRdb keeps in-frame clones, though not all of them. The sample lists hundreds of thousands of clones; 13% were seen once. No antigen has been identified for these receptors. Whole-study results and caveats: TCRB CDR3s from Type 1 diabetes patients were moderately but significantly shorter in all four CD4+ subsets.

The material sequenced was naive CD4+ T cells from blood. The origin of the receptors is a man aged 18 to 29 with type 1 diabetes.

This clone has a handful of counts. This sequence joins TRBV15 and TRBJ1-1, with TRBD1 matching 11 bases. With 4 bases clipped from V and 7 bases from J, the junction kept 8 bases outside the gene matches. In germline, CDR1 is LNHNV, CDR2 YYDKDF (reference sequence). The length of the CDR3 is 15 residues. This chain's CDR3 is CATSTRTGGSIEAFF. CDR3 nucleotide sequence: TGTGCCACCAGCACCCGGACAGGGGGCTCGATTGAAGCTTTCTTT.

This clone has just a few counts. The chain recombines TRBV15 with TRBJ1-5; 8 bases fit TRBD1. This CDR3 has 14 amino acids. Germline assignment: CDR1 LNHNV and CDR2 YYDKDF (reference sequence). With 5 bases clipped from V and 6 bases from J, the junction kept 6 bases outside the gene matches. CDR3 in amino acids: CATSADRAVQPQHF. DNA of the CDR3: TGTGCCACCAGCGCGGACAGGGCGGTTCAGCCCCAGCATTTT.

This clone was observed a handful of times. The CDR3 loop is CASSSGQAVSEQYF. CDR3 DNA: TGTGCCAGCAGCTCGGGACAGGCGGTCTCCGAGCAGTACTTC. This sequence joins TRBV7-8 and TRBJ2-7; 8 bases agree with TRBD1. Germline V lookup: CDR1 SGHVS, CDR2 FQNEAQ. This CDR3 is built from 14 residues. The junction had 8 bases not matched to a gene; V was cut back by 4 bases and J by 6 bases.

This clone was found many times. The same CDR3 also results from other DNA sequences found in this sample. V is TRBV7-9 and J is TRBJ2-6; D is ambiguous. Trimming cost V 2 bases and J 2 bases, with 4 bases left between them. The CDR3 loop spans 14 amino acids. CDR1 and CDR2 from the germline V gene are SEHNR and FQNEAQ (reference sequence). CDR3 sequence: CASSLSPGANVLTF. As DNA, the CDR3 is TGTGCCAGCAGCTTATCCCCTGGGGCCAACGTCCTGACTTTC.

This clone has a handful of counts. This chain links TRBV30 with TRBJ1-5; D may be TRBD1 (6 bases). Trimming cost V 0 bases and J 2 bases, with 20 bases left between them. The CDR3 has 18 residues. Looked up from germline, CDR1 is GTSNPN and CDR2 is SVGIG (reference sequence). CDR3 nucleotides: TGTGCCTGGAGTGTAAAGGGGATCGGGACACGAGGCAATCAGCCCCAGCATTTT. Its protein product is CAWSVKGIGTRGNQPQHF.

There are a few counts of this clone. This chain uses TRBV19 with TRBJ2-5; D gene uncertain. The CDR3 is made up of 15 amino acids. CDR1 LNHDA and CDR2 SQIVND come from the germline V gene (reference sequence). Trimming stripped 0 bases from V and 5 bases from J, with 13 bases between. CDR3 DNA: TGTGCCAGTAGTATAGATCGATGGAGAAGCGAGACCCAGTACTTC. Its protein product is CASSIDRWRSETQYF.

The chain links TRBV12-5 to TRBJ1-1; 9 bases are a match to TRBD1. V lost 4 bases to trimming and J lost 0 bases; unmatched junction nucleotides: 12. The CDR3 totals 18 residues. CDR1 is LGHNT, CDR2 FRNRAP, per germline. CDR3 sequence: CASGSPRRTGAMNTEAFF. CDR3 nucleotides: TGTGCTAGTGGTTCCCCTAGGCGGACAGGGGCGATGAACACTGAAGCTTTCTTT.

A few counts support this clone. The chain is built from TRBV15 and TRBJ1-1, with D tentatively TRBD1 (6 bases). This CDR3 has 15 residues. The germline V gene encodes CDR1 LNHNV and CDR2 YYDKDF (reference sequence). Trimming removed 0 bases from V and 2 bases from J, with 10 bases in between. CDR3 loop: CATSRDRDTNTEAFF. The CDR3 nucleotides are TGTGCCACCAGCAGAGATCGGGACACTAACACTGAAGCTTTCTTT.

The chain recombines TRBV5-1 with TRBJ1-6; 9 bases fit TRBD1. V shed 7 bases, J shed 10 bases, and the junction held 15 bases outside the gene matches. This CDR3 is 16 amino acids long. The germline gives CDR1 SGHRS, CDR2 YFSETQ. The CDR3 DNA reads TGCGCCAGCCCCCTCCCCCGGGACAGGGTCGACTCACCCCTCCACTTT. Translating it yields CASPLPRDRVDSPLHF.

The V and J genes are TRBV7-9 and TRBJ1-2, with D possibly matching TRBD1 (5 bases). CDR3 length: 15 amino acids. Germline V gene lookup returns CDR1 SEHNR and CDR2 FQNEAQ (reference sequence). V was shortened by 1 base and J by 4 bases, with 13 bases between the two germline ends. This CDR3 is CASSLVGAEGYGYTF. Written as DNA, the CDR3 is TGTGCCAGCAGCTTAGTTGGGGCAGAGGGCTATGGCTACACCTTC.

This clone was seen more than once but under ten times. The chain carries TRBV21-1 and TRBJ2-3; the DNA was not used to check the table's D call, TRBD1. TRBV21-1 is annotated as a pseudogene. The CDR3 contains 16 residues. The DNA of the CDR3 is TGTGCCAGCAGCAGGGTCAGGGGAGTAAGCACAGATACGCAGTATTTT. Protein: CASSRVRGVSTDTQYF.

In the case of this clone: Other nucleotide sequences from this sample produce the same CDR3. The V gene is TRBV9, the J gene TRBJ1-1; D unclear. Trimming shortened V by 0 bases and J by 0 bases, and 9 bases separated the two germline ends. CDR1 is SGDLS, CDR2 YYNGEE, per germline. The CDR3 length is 15 residues. The DNA of the CDR3 is TGTGCCAGCAGCGTAGTCGGTTCTATGAACACTGAAGCTTTCTTT. It encodes CASSVVGSMNTEAFF.

The rearrangement uses TRBV30 and TRBJ2-2, with D unclear. The germline V and J ends were trimmed by 2 bases and 3 bases, with 1 base remaining between them. Germline V CDR1 and CDR2: GTSNPN, SVGIG (reference sequence). The CDR3 has 11 amino acids. CDR3 in amino acids: CAWSYTGELFF. The CDR3 DNA follows: TGTGCCTGGAGTTACACCGGGGAGCTGTTTTTT.

V and J are TRBV6-4 and TRBJ2-3, with D tentatively TRBD1 or TRBD2 (5 bases each). Trimming cost V 6 bases and J 1 base, with 11 bases left between them. CDR1 is MRHNA, CDR2 SNTAGT, per germline. CDR3 length: 14 amino acids. CDR3 sequence (DNA): TGTGCCAGCAGCCGGGACCGCGGCACAGATACGCAGTATTTT. Translated, it gives CASSRDRGTDTQYF.

V usage is TRBV30 and J usage is TRBJ1-5; 7 bases are shared with TRBD1. The V gene end was trimmed by 5 bases and the J gene end by 3 bases; junction bases not matched to a gene: 4. This CDR3 is 13 amino acids long. Germline lookup yields CDR1 GTSNPN and CDR2 SVGIG (reference sequence). The chain's CDR3 is CAWETGFNQPQHF. As DNA, the CDR3 is TGTGCCTGGGAGACAGGGTTCAATCAGCCCCAGCATTTT.

This clone was counted a few times. The chain joins TRBV12-5 to TRBJ2-4; D ambiguous. The CDR3 runs to 14 residues. Deletions cut 6 bases from V and 7 bases from J, with 16 bases between. The germline gives CDR1 LGHNT, CDR2 FRNRAP. This chain's CDR3 is CASGGSAHGNIQYF. The CDR3, as DNA: TGTGCTAGTGGGGGCTCAGCCCACGGGAACATTCAGTACTTC.

This rearrangement joins TRBV25-1 to TRBJ1-6; TRBD1 might be the D (6 bases). Germline CDR1 and CDR2: MGHDK and SYGVNS. CDR3 length equals 13 residues. V was shortened by 0 bases and J by 15 bases, with 12 bases between the two germline ends. This CDR3 is CASSEYPAGVLHF. The DNA of the CDR3 is TGTGCCAGCAGTGAATACCCGGCAGGGGTCCTCCACTTT.

This rearrangement joins TRBV30 to TRBJ1-2; D not resolved. This CDR3 region has 11 residues. Trimming took 4 bases from V and 7 from J, leaving 10 bases between them. CDR1 and CDR2 (germline): GTSNPN, SVGIG (reference sequence). In nucleotides, the CDR3 is TGTGCCTGGATGGCAGGCTCTGGCTACACCTTC. It is translated as CAWMAGSGYTF.

This clone was recorded a few times. The chain carries TRBV4-2 and TRBJ2-2, with 8 bases fitting TRBD1. The V gene's germline CDR1 is LGHNA and CDR2 YNFKEQ. The CDR3 loop spans 17 amino acids. V lost 0 bases, J lost 1 base, and 4 bases stayed unmatched. The chain's CDR3 is CASSQDAGTGNTGELFF. The CDR3 region has the DNA TGTGCCAGCAGCCAAGATGCCGGGACAGGGAACACCGGGGAGCTGTTTTTT.

The chain has TRBV7-6 and TRBJ1-3; the match to TRBD1 covers 10 bases. Losses at the gene ends were 5 bases for V and 3 bases for J; bases not matched to a gene: 4. From germline, CDR1 is SGHVS and CDR2 FNYEAQ. This CDR3 region has 15 residues. The CDR3 loop reads CASSQTGGFGNTIYF. The DNA of the CDR3 is TGTGCCAGCAGCCAGACAGGGGGCTTTGGAAACACCATATATTTT. The variable domain in full, with the rest retrieved from reference TRBV7-6 and TRBJ1-3, is GAGVSQSPRYKVTKRGQDVALRCDPISGHVSLYWYRQALGQGPEFLTYFNYEAQQDKSGLPNDRFSAERPEGSISTLTIQRTEQRDSAMYRCASSQTGGFGNTIYFGEGSWLTVV.

The V call is TRBV27, the J call TRBJ1-2; TRBD1 matches at 8 bases. V shed 3 bases, J shed 6 bases, and the junction held 12 bases outside the gene matches. There are 16 residues in the CDR3. The germline CDR1 and CDR2 sequences are MNHEY and SMNVEV (reference sequence). In DNA, the CDR3 is TGTGCCAGCAGTTTCGACCCTCCGGACAGGGAGGATGGCTACACCTTC. Translating it yields CASSFDPPDREDGYTF.

The chain recombines TRBV27 with TRBJ2-2; no reliable D call. The CDR3 has 14 amino acids. The germline V and J ends were trimmed by 2 bases and 1 base, with 5 bases remaining between them. Germline assignment: CDR1 MNHEY and CDR2 SMNVEV (reference sequence). CDR3 region: CASSLTRNTGELFF. In nucleotides, the CDR3 is TGTGCCAGCAGTTTAACCAGGAACACCGGGGAGCTGTTTTTT.

This clone was counted between two and nine times. The chain joins TRBV7-2 to TRBJ1-3, with D possibly TRBD1 on 5 matching bases. Germline V gene lookup returns CDR1 SGHTA and CDR2 FQGNSA. The CDR3 loop spans 14 amino acids. V lost 6 bases and J lost 0, with 9 bases in between. CDR3: CASRSGTSGNTIYF. Written as DNA, the CDR3 is TGTGCCAGCAGATCGGGGACCTCTGGAAACACCATATATTTT.

The J gene is TRBJ2-3, the V gene TRBV2; D uncertain. Per germline, CDR1 SNHLY and CDR2 FYNNEI. The CDR3 totals 16 residues. The V gene lost 3 bases and the J gene lost 3 bases, with 16 bases spanning the gap. The CDR3 bases are TGTGCCAGCAGTGAGGAAAGGGTTGGTTGGACAGATACGCAGTATTTT. It is translated as CASSEERVGWTDTQYF. Drawing the rest from reference TRBV2 and TRBJ2-3, the complete variable domain is EPEVTQTPSHQVTQMGQEVILRCVPISNHLYFYWYRQILGQKVEFLVSFYNNEISEKSEIFDDQFSVERPDGSNFTLKIRSTKLEDSAMYFCASSEERVGWTDTQYFGPGTRLTVL.

The chain joins TRBV11-2 to TRBJ2-2; tentative D call: TRBD1 (6 bases). This CDR3 has 15 amino acids. Germline assignment: CDR1 SGHAT and CDR2 FQNNGV. Between the trimmed V and J ends, which lost 3 bases and 5 bases, there was a span of 13 bases. Written as DNA, the CDR3 is TGTGCCAGCAGCTTTACAGGGAAGATAACCGGGGAGCTGTTTTTT. Its translation: CASSFTGKITGELFF.

This rearrangement joins TRBV29-1 to TRBJ1-4; 9 bases are shared with TRBD1. CDR1 SQVTM and CDR2 ANQGSEA come from the germline V gene. The CDR3 is made up of 14 amino acids. V lost 5 bases, J lost 5 bases, and 6 bases stayed unmatched. CDR3 nucleotides: TGCAGCGTTCCCGAACAGGGGGCGAATGAAAAACTGTTTTTT. Translated: CSVPEQGANEKLFF.